This T cell receptor (beta chain) was observed in a study of blood T cell repertoires in COVID-19. Looking at the study overall: Material from acute and convalescent COVID-19 was sourced from the United States, Italy and Spain. Sample material is recorded as cDNA or gDNA derived from T cells, B-cell-depleted T cells, or PBMCs.

In the authors' workflow: From reference gene primer amplification, estimates of nucleated cell counts were derived. This table comes from immunoSEQ multiplex PCR, and its TCRdb copy is limited to in-frame clones, with some not included. V and J calls and clone size are given by that table; D and trimming were obtained from the DNA. The repertoire consists of about 260,000 clones, with 70% to 90% occurring once and the leading ten covering about 4.5%. CDR1 is SGHTA, CDR2 FQGNSA, per germline. With V trimmed by 5 bases and J by 1 base, 2 bases remained unmatched. This CDR3 contains 14 residues. The sequenced sample was peripheral blood. The chain has TRBV7-2 and TRBJ1-3; 7 positions agree with TRBD1. The clonotype originates from a man in his sixties who had recovered from COVID-19. CDR3 bases: TGTGCCAGCAGCACAGGGGTTTCTGGAAACACCATATATTTT. Translated: CASSTGVSGNTIYF.